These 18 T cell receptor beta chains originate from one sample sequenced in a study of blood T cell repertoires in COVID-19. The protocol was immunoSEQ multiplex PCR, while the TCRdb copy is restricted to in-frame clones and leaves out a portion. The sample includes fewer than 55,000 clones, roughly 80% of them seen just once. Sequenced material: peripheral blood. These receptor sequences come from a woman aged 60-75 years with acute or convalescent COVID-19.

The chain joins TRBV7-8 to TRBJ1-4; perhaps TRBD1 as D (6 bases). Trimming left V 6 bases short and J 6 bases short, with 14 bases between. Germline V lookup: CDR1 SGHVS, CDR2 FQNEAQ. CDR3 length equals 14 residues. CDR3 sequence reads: CASRTGTSDEKLFF. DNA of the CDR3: TGTGCCAGCAGAACCGGGACAAGTGATGAAAAACTGTTTTTT.

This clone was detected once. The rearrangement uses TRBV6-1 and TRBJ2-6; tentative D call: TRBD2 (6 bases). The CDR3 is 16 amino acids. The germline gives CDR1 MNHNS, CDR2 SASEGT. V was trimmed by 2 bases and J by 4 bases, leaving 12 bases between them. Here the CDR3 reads CASSERAGMGANVLTF. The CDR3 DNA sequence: TGTGCCAGCAGTGAACGTGCGGGGATGGGGGCCAACGTCCTGACTTTC.

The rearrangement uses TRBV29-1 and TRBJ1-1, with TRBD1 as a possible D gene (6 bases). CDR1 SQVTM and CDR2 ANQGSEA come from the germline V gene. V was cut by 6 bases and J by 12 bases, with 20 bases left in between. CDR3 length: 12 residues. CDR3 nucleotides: TGCAGCGTAAAAGATCACAGGGTGTATTCTTTCTTT. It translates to CSVKDHRVYSFF.

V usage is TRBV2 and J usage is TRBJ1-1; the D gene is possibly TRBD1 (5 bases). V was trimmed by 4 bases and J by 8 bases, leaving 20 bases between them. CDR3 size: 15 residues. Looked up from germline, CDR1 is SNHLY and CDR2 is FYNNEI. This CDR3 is CASSVGSGGSAEAFF. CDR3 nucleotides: TGTGCCAGCAGTGTCGGGAGTGGGGGTTCTGCGGAAGCTTTCTTT.

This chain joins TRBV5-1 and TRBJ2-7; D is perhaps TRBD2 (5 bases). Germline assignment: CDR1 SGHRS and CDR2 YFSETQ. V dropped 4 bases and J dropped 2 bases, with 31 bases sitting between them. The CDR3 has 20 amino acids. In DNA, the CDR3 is TGCGCCAGCAGCCATGCCAAAATCTGCCCATTCGTTCGGACTCCCTACGAGCAGTACTTC. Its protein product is CASSHAKICPFVRTPYEQYF.

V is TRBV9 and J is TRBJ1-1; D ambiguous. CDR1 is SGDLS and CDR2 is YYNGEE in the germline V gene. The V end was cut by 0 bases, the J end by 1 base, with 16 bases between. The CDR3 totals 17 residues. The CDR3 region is CASSVVLGPDPNTEAFF. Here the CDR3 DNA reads TGTGCCAGCAGCGTAGTATTGGGCCCCGACCCGAACACTGAAGCTTTCTTT.

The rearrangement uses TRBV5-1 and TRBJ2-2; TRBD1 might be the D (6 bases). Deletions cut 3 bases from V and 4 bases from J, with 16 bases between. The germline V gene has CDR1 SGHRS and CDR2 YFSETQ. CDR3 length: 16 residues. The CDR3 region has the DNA TGCGCCAGCAGCTCGGTTAGGGGGTCTGGCACCGGGGAGCTGTTTTTT. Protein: CASSSVRGSGTGELFF.

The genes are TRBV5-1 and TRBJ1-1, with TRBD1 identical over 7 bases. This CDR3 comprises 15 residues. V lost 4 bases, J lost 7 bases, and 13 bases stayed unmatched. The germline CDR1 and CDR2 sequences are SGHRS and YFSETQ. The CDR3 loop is CASSRRQGGEGEAFF. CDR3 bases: TGCGCCAGCAGCAGGAGACAGGGAGGTGAGGGTGAAGCTTTCTTT.

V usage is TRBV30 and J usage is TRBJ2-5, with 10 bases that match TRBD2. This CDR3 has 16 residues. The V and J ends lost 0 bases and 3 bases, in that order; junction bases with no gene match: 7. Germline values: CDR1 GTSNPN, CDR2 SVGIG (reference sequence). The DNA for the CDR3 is TGTGCCTGGAGTGTCGAAGGACTAGCGGCGGAAGAGACCCAGTACTTC. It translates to CAWSVEGLAAEETQYF.

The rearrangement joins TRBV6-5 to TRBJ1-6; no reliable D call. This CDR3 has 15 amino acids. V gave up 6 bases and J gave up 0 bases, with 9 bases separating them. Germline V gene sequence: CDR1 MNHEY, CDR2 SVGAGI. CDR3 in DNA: TGTGCCAGCAGGATATCTAACTCCTATAATTCACCCCTCCACTTT. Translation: CASRISNSYNSPLHF.

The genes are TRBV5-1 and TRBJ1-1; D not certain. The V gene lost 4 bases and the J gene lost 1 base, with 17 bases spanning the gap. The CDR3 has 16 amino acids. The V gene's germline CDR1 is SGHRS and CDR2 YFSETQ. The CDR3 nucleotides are TGCGCCAGCAGCGTTACCCGGAGAAATTCGAACACTGAAGCTTTCTTT. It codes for CASSVTRRNSNTEAFF. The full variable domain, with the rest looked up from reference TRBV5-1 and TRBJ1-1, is KAGVTQTPRYLIKTRGQQVTLSCSPISGHRSVSWYQQTPGQGLQFLFEYFSETQRNKGNFPGRFSGRQFSNSRSEMNVSTLELGDSALYLCASSVTRRNSNTEAFFGQGTRLTVV.

DNA of the CDR3: TGTGCCAGCAGCCAAAACGCAGGGTACAATTCACCCCTCCACTTT. Translation: CASSQNAGYNSPLHF. The rearrangement joins TRBV14 to TRBJ1-6; D perhaps matches TRBD1 (5 bases). The CDR3 is 15 residues long. Germline CDR1 SGHDN, CDR2 FVKESK. V was clipped by 2 bases and J by 7 bases, with 12 bases between them. The entire variable domain, with the rest obtained from reference TRBV14 and TRBJ1-6, is as follows: EAGVTQFPSHSVIEKGQTVTLRCDPISGHDNLYWYRRVMGKEIKFLLHFVKESKQDESGMPNNRFLAERTGGTYSTLKVQPAELEDSGVYFCASSQNAGYNSPLHFGNGTRLTVT.

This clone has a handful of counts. CDR3 bases: TGTGCCATAGGGGACAGTAGGGATACGCAGTATTTT. Translated: CAIGDSRDTQYF. The J gene is TRBJ2-3, the V gene TRBV7-9, with 7 bases fitting TRBD1. Trimming removed 10 bases from V and 6 bases from J; junction bases left unmatched: 7. CDR3 length equals 12 residues. Germline V gene data show CDR1 as SEHNR and CDR2 as FQNEAQ (reference sequence).

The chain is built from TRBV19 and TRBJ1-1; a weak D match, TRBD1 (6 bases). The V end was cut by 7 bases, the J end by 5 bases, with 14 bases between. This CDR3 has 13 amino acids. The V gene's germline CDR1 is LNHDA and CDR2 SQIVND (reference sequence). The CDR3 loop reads CASTLEGGTEAFF. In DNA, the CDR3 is TGTGCCAGTACTCTCGAAGGGGGTACTGAAGCTTTCTTT.

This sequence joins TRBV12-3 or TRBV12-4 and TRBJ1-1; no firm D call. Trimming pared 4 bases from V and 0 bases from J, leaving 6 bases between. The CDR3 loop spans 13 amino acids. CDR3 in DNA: TGTGCCAGCAGTTCGGGTTTGAACACTGAAGCTTTCTTT. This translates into CASSSGLNTEAFF.

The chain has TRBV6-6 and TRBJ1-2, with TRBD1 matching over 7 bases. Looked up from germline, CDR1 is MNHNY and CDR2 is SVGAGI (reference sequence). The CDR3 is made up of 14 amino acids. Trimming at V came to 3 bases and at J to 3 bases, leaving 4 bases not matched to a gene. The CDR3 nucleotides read TGTGCCAGCAGTTATGGGACAGAACACTATGGCTACACCTTC. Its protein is CASSYGTEHYGYTF.

Written as DNA, the CDR3 is TGTGCCAGCAGGGCCATCGGGGGGGCGATGAATGAGCAGTTCTTC. It codes for CASRAIGGAMNEQFF. J is TRBJ2-1 and V is TRBV6-5, with TRBD2 identical over 8 bases. The CDR3 totals 15 residues. Trimming cost V 6 bases and J 7 bases; bases outside gene matches: 11. Germline-derived CDR1 and CDR2 are MNHEY and SVGAGI.

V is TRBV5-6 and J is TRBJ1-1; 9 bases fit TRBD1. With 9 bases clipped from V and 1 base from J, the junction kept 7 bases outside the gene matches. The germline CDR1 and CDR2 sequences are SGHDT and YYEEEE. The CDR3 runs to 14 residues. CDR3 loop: CATDRGGRNTEAFF. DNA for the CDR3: TGTGCCACAGACAGGGGGGGACGGAACACTGAAGCTTTCTTT. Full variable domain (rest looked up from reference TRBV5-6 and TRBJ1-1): DAGVTQSPTHLIKTRGQQVTLRCSPKSGHDTVSWYQQALGQGPQFIFQYYEEEERQRGNFPDRFSGHQFPNYSSELNVNALLLGDSALYLCATDRGGRNTEAFFGQGTRLTVV.